This entry is about one T cell receptor beta chain. Its antigen is as yet unknown. PCR involved 60 Vbeta and 13 Jbeta primers. Sequenced by immunoSEQ multiplex PCR; TCRdb stores in-frame clones only, minus some. The data hold 130,000 or so clones, with roughly 80% observed a single time. The CDR3 length is 13 residues. The V gene lost 7 bases and the J gene lost 0 bases, with 10 bases spanning the gap. CDR1 is SQVTM and CDR2 is ANQGSEA in the germline V gene. This sample was taken from a study of cytomegalovirus exposure and HLA in healthy donors. The study's findings and limits: By a later analysis, the bulk of CMV-associated TCR beta chains appeared HLA-restricted.

The chain links TRBV29-1 to TRBJ2-1; D call uncertain. The receptor's source is a man aged 40-55 years in good health and CMV-seronegative. Sequenced material: PBMCs. In DNA form, the CDR3 reads TGCAGCGACAACTATGGCTCCTACAATGAGCAGTTCTTC. Translation gives CSDNYGSYNEQFF.